Below are 23 T cell receptor beta chains sequenced from a single sample in a study of cytomegalovirus exposure and HLA in healthy donors. In the PCR, 60 Vbeta and 13 Jbeta primers were used. Libraries were prepared by immunoSEQ multiplex PCR; TCRdb keeps only in-frame clonotypes and omits some of them. The sample holds around 150,000 clones, over 75% seen once. Sequencing input: PBMCs. The origin of the receptors is a man aged 25 to 40 in good health.

With regard to this clone: The junction departs from the called germline gene at one end, perhaps through a read error. This sequence joins TRBV7-9 and TRBJ2-7; TRBD2 might be the D (5 bases). The germline V gene has CDR1 SEHNR and CDR2 FQNEAQ (reference sequence). The CDR3 totals 12 residues. In DNA, the CDR3 is TGTTCCAGCAGCTTAGCGAGTCCCGAGCAGTACTTC. It is translated as CSSSLASPEQYF.

This clone was counted between two and nine times. V gene TRBV11-3 combines with J gene TRBJ2-1; perhaps TRBD1 as D (7 bases). Germline assignment: CDR1 SGHNT and CDR2 YENEEA. V lost 6 bases and J lost 14, with 23 bases in between. The CDR3 has 14 residues. The DNA of the CDR3 is TGTGCCAGCAGGAAGAATAGCGGTAACCAGGGGGAGTTCTTC. Translation: CASRKNSGNQGEFF.

The rearrangement uses TRBV15 and TRBJ2-1, with 11 bases aligning to TRBD2. Unmatched junction bases numbered 9, after V lost 1 base and J lost 7 bases. This CDR3 contains 17 residues. Germline V gene lookup returns CDR1 LNHNV and CDR2 YYDKDF (reference sequence). The CDR3 region is CATSRGRLAGRQNEQFF. CDR3 DNA sequence: TGTGCCACCAGCAGAGGCCGACTAGCGGGGCGCCAAAATGAGCAGTTCTTC.

The chain couples TRBV7-9 to TRBJ2-7; TRBD2 is a possible D gene (7 bases). Germline V gene sequence: CDR1 SEHNR, CDR2 FQNEAQ (reference sequence). Trimming removed 10 bases from V and 3 bases from J, with 19 bases in between. CDR3 length equals 14 residues. As DNA, the CDR3 is TGTGCCACGGGGGGCCCGCGAGGGAACTACGAGCAGTACTTC. It yields the protein CATGGPRGNYEQYF.

The rearrangement links TRBV4-1 to TRBJ2-3; possibly TRBD2 for D (6 bases). Trimming took off 0 bases at V and 2 bases at J, with 12 bases between the two ends. Germline CDR1 is MGHRA and CDR2 is YSYEKL. The CDR3 is 16 amino acids. The CDR3 loop is CASSQDGGGYTDTQYF. DNA of the CDR3: TGCGCCAGCAGCCAAGATGGTGGGGGGTACACAGATACGCAGTATTTT.

The J gene is TRBJ2-1, the V gene TRBV2; unclear D gene. This CDR3 contains 14 residues. V was clipped by 2 bases and J by 0 bases, with 5 bases between them. Per the germline V gene, CDR1 is SNHLY and CDR2 is FYNNEI. Here the CDR3 DNA reads TGTGCCAGCAGTGAAATCAGCTCCTACAATGAGCAGTTCTTC. It translates to CASSEISSYNEQFF.

The chain links TRBV14 to TRBJ2-3; maybe TRBD2 (7 bases). Looked up from germline, CDR1 is SGHDN and CDR2 is FVKESK. The CDR3 runs 18 residues. V was shortened by 1 base and J by 2 bases, with 19 bases between the two germline ends. The CDR3 loop reads CASSQGTRRGGDTDTQYF. The CDR3, as DNA: TGTGCCAGCAGCCAAGGAACACGGAGGGGGGGAGACACAGATACGCAGTATTTT.

The rearrangement joins TRBV9 to TRBJ2-1; tentative D call: TRBD1 (5 bases). The CDR3 extends over 13 amino acids. Trimming took off 4 bases at V and 6 bases at J, with 11 bases between the two ends. Germline CDR1 is SGDLS and CDR2 is YYNGEE. The CDR3 loop reads CASSPLGANEQFF. CDR3 sequence (DNA): TGTGCCAGCAGCCCGCTAGGGGCCAATGAGCAGTTCTTC.

The V and J genes are TRBV7-2 and TRBJ2-7; 9 bases are shared with TRBD2. The trim removed 5 bases at V and 4 bases at J, leaving 6 bases unmatched. Germline CDR1 and CDR2: SGHTA and FQGNSA. The CDR3 runs 14 residues. The CDR3 sequence is CASSMASGTYEQYF. CDR3 DNA sequence: TGTGCCAGCAGCATGGCTAGCGGGACATACGAGCAGTACTTC.

Here the CDR3 DNA reads TGTGCCAGCAGTTACGGGGACACTCCCTCCTACGAGCAGTACTTC. This sequence encodes CASSYGDTPSYEQYF. The chain is built from TRBV6-5 and TRBJ2-7; D is possibly TRBD1 (6 bases). The germline gives CDR1 MNHEY, CDR2 SVGAGI. Between the trimmed V and J ends, which lost 2 bases and 0 bases, there was a span of 11 bases. The CDR3 has 15 residues.

The J gene is TRBJ2-7, the V gene TRBV19; 8 positions agree with TRBD2. Looked up from germline, CDR1 is LNHDA and CDR2 is SQIVND (reference sequence). This CDR3 contains 13 residues. J lost 7 bases, V lost 8 bases, and 10 bases had no gene match. CDR3 DNA sequence: TGTGCCAGTGGTCCCAGCGGGAGTGGTGAGCAGTACTTC. It encodes CASGPSGSGEQYF.

This clone was picked up one time. The chain couples TRBV19 to TRBJ1-1; the D is unclear. The V gene lost 1 base and the J gene lost 3 bases, with 9 bases spanning the gap. The CDR3 loop spans 14 amino acids. Germline CDR1 is LNHDA and CDR2 is SQIVND (reference sequence). CDR3 loop: CASSIVEGYTEAFF. The CDR3, as DNA: TGTGCCAGTAGTATAGTGGAGGGATACACTGAAGCTTTCTTT.

This clone was recorded a few times. In the same sample, other DNA sequences code for this CDR3. The chain joins TRBV28 to TRBJ1-2, with TRBD1 identical over 7 bases. V gave up 6 bases and J gave up 3 bases; unmatched junction bases: 1. The CDR3 length is 12 residues. Germline CDR1 is MDHEN and CDR2 is SYDVKM. CDR3: CASSQGDYGYTF. DNA of the CDR3: TGTGCCAGCAGCCAGGGGGACTATGGCTACACCTTC.

This clone was seen a handful of times. V gene TRBV2 combines with J gene TRBJ2-4, with TRBD1 matching over 8 bases. This CDR3 is 15 amino acids long. The trim removed 6 bases at V and 4 bases at J, leaving 8 bases unmatched. In germline, CDR1 is SNHLY, CDR2 FYNNEI. The CDR3 sequence is CASSPDRGQKNIQYF. Written as DNA, the CDR3 is TGTGCCAGCAGCCCCGACAGGGGTCAGAAAAACATTCAGTACTTC.

The CDR3 protein is CASSQGTSGRAFEQYF. In nucleotides, the CDR3 is TGTGCCAGCAGCCAAGGGACTAGCGGGAGGGCCTTTGAGCAGTACTTC. The rearrangement links TRBV4-2 to TRBJ2-7; 15 positions agree with TRBD2. With 1 base clipped from V and 7 bases from J, the junction kept 5 bases outside the gene matches. Germline CDR1 reads LGHNA; CDR2 reads YNFKEQ. This CDR3 is 16 amino acids long.

The V gene is TRBV14, the J gene TRBJ2-3; D is perhaps TRBD2 (6 bases). The CDR3 sequence is 15 residues long. Between the trimmed V and J ends, which lost 4 bases and 0 bases, there was a span of 11 bases. Per the germline V gene, CDR1 is SGHDN and CDR2 is FVKESK. The CDR3 spells CASSRPGVSTDTQYF. In DNA form, the CDR3 reads TGTGCCAGCAGCCGACCGGGAGTTAGCACAGATACGCAGTATTTT.

The chain joins TRBV5-1 to TRBJ2-7, with 8 positions matching TRBD2. Germline lookup yields CDR1 SGHRS and CDR2 YFSETQ. The CDR3 has 15 amino acids. V trimming: 0 bases; J trimming: 3 bases; junction bases outside the gene matches: 5. CDR3 in DNA: TGCGCCAGCAGCTTGGGGCGGGAGGCCGACTACGAGCAGTACTTC. Amino acids: CASSLGREADYEQYF.

This chain uses TRBV30 with TRBJ2-2; weak D call: TRBD2 (5 bases). Germline V gene lookup returns CDR1 GTSNPN and CDR2 SVGIG (reference sequence). This CDR3 spans 14 amino acids. Between the trimmed V and J ends, which lost 2 bases and 8 bases, there was a span of 15 bases. The chain's CDR3 is CAWSTLGGGGELFF. CDR3 DNA sequence: TGTGCCTGGAGTACCCTTGGTGGAGGAGGGGAGCTGTTTTTT. Variable domain in full (rest from reference TRBV30 and TRBJ2-2): SQTIHQWPATLVQPVGSPLSLECTVEGTSNPNLYWYRQAAGRGLQLLFYSVGIGQISSEVPQNLSASRPQDRQFILSSKKLLLSDSGFYLCAWSTLGGGGELFFGEGSRLTVL.

This chain uses TRBV19 with TRBJ1-5; maybe TRBD1 (6 bases). The CDR3 is 13 residues long. Trimming removed 6 bases at V and 4 bases at J, with 10 bases between. In germline, CDR1 is LNHDA, CDR2 SQIVND (reference sequence). The CDR3 DNA follows: TGTGCCAGTAGCGCCACAGGGAATCAGCCCCAGCATTTT. Its translation: CASSATGNQPQHF. Filled out from reference TRBV19 and TRBJ1-5, the complete variable domain reads DGGITQSPKYLFRKEGQNVTLSCEQNLNHDAMYWYRQDPGQGLRLIYYSQIVNDFQKGDIAEGYSVSREKKESFPLTVTSAQKNPTAFYLCASSATGNQPQHFGDGTRLSIL.

The chain combines TRBV5-1 with TRBJ2-1, with a tentative D call TRBD1 (5 bases). The germline gives CDR1 SGHRS, CDR2 YFSETQ. Trimming cost V 0 bases and J 9 bases, with 13 bases left between them. The CDR3 length is 14 residues. The DNA of the CDR3 is TGCGCCAGCAGCTTGGAGGGGCTAGTCACTGAGCAGTTCTTC. This codes for CASSLEGLVTEQFF.

This clone was counted only a few times. The chain links TRBV5-1 to TRBJ1-1; D uncertain. The germline V gene encodes CDR1 SGHRS and CDR2 YFSETQ. Trimming shortened V by 4 bases and J by 3 bases, and 4 bases separated the two germline ends. This CDR3 has 11 amino acids. CDR3 in DNA: TGCGCCAGCAGCCTCGACACTGAAGCTTTCTTT. Translated, it gives CASSLDTEAFF.

This clone appeared a few times. The chain combines TRBV10-3 with TRBJ1-1, with no clear D. Germline V lookup: CDR1 ENHRY, CDR2 SYGVKD. This CDR3 contains 11 residues. The V end was cut by 4 bases, the J end by 8 bases, with 8 bases between. CDR3 protein: CAISAREEAFF. Written as DNA, the CDR3 is TGTGCCATCAGTGCACGGGAAGAAGCTTTCTTT.

This chain connects TRBV7-6 to TRBJ2-1; D may be TRBD2 (7 bases). Germline V gene data show CDR1 as SGHVS and CDR2 as FNYEAQ. There are 17 residues in the CDR3. Trimming pared 3 bases from V and 0 bases from J, leaving 15 bases between. In nucleotides, the CDR3 is TGTGCCAGCAGCTTTTCCGGGGGCGGGAGCTCCTACAATGAGCAGTTCTTC. This gives the protein CASSFSGGGSSYNEQFF.